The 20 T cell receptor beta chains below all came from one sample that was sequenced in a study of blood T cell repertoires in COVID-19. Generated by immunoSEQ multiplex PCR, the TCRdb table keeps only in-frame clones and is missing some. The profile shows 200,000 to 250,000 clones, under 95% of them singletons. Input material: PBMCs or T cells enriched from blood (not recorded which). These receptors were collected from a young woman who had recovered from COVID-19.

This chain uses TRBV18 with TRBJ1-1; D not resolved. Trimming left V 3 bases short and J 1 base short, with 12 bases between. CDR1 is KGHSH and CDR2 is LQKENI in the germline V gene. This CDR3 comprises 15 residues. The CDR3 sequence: CASSPNLDPNTEAFF. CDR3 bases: TGTGCCAGCTCACCTAACCTAGACCCGAACACTGAAGCTTTCTTT.

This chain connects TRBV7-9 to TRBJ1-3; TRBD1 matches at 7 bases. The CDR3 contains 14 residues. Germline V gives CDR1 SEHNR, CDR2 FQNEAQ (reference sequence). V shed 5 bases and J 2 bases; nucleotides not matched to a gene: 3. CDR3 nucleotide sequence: TGTGCCAGCAGCCACCAGGGGGCTGGAAACACCATATATTTT. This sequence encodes CASSHQGAGNTIYF.

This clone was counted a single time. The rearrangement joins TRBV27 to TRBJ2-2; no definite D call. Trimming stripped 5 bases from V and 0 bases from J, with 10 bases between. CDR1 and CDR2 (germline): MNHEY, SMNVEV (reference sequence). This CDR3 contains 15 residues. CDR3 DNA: TGTGCCAGCAGTACGACAACCCCGAACACCGGGGAGCTGTTTTTT. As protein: CASSTTTPNTGELFF.

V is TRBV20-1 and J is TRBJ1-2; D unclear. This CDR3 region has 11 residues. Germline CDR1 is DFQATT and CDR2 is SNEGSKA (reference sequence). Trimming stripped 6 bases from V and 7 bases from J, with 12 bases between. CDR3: CSAHLEGGYTF. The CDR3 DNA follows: TGCAGTGCCCACCTAGAGGGTGGCTACACCTTC.

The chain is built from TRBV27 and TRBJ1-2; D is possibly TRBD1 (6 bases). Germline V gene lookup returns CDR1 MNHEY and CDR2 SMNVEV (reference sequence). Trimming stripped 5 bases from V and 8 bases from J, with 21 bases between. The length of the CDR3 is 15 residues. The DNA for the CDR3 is TGTGCCAGCAGTCCCGGCAGGACAGTGGTTGACGGCTACACCTTC. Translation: CASSPGRTVVDGYTF.

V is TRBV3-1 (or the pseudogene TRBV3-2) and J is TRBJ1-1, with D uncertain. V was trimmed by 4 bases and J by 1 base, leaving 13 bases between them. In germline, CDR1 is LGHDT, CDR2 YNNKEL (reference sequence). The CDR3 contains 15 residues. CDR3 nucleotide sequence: TGTGCCAGCAGCCCGCGACCACGGGGGAACACTGAAGCTTTCTTT. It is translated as CASSPRPRGNTEAFF.

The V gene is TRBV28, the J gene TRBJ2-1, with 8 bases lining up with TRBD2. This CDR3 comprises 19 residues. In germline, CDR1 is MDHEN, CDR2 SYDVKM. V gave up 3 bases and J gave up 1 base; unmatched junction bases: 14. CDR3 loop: CASSLGVRGGLESYNEQFF. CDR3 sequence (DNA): TGTGCCAGCAGTTTGGGCGTCCGGGGGGGTTTAGAGTCCTACAATGAGCAGTTCTTC.

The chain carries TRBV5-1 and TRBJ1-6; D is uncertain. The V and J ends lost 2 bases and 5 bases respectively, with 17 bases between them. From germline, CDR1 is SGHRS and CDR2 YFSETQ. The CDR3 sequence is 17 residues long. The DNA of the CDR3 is TGCGCCAGCAGCTTTTTTGAGGGCCCCCCGGATAATTCACCCCTCCACTTT. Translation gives CASSFFEGPPDNSPLHF.

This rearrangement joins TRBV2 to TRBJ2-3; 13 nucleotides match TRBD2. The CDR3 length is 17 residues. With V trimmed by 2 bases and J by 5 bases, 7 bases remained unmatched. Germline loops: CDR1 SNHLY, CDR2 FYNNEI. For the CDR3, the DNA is TGTGCCAGCAGTGAAAGGACACTAGCGGGAGGGGGAGATACGCAGTATTTT. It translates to CASSERTLAGGGDTQYF.

CDR3 region: CASTSGRGAFF. CDR3 coding DNA: TGTGCCAGCACCTCCGGGCGCGGGGCTTTCTTT. The chain joins TRBV25-1 to TRBJ1-1; D not certain. Trimming removed 7 bases at V and 11 bases at J, with 14 bases between. This CDR3 contains 11 residues. Germline values: CDR1 MGHDK, CDR2 SYGVNS.

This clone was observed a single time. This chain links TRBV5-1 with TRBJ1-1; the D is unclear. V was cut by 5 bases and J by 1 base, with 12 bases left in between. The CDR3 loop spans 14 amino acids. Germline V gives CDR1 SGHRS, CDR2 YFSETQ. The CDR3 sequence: CASSPGSQNTEAFF. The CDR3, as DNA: TGCGCCAGCAGTCCCGGGTCCCAGAACACTGAAGCTTTCTTT.

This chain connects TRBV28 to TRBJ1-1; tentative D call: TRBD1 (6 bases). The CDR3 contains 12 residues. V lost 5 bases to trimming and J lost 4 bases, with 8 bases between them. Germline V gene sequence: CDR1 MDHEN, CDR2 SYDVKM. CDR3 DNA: TGTGCCAGCAGTGGACAGATCACTGAAGCTTTCTTT. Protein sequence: CASSGQITEAFF.

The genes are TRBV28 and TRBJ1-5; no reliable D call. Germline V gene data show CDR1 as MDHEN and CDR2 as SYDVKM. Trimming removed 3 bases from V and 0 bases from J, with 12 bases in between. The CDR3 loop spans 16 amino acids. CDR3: CASSLSGDRSNQPQHF. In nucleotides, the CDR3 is TGTGCCAGCAGTTTGTCCGGGGATCGTAGCAATCAGCCCCAGCATTTT.

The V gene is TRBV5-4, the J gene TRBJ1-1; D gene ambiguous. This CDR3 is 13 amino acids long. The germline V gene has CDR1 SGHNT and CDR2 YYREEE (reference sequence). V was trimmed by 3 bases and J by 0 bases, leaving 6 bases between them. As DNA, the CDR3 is TGTGCCAGCAGCTCCCTAGTGAACACTGAAGCTTTCTTT. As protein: CASSSLVNTEAFF.

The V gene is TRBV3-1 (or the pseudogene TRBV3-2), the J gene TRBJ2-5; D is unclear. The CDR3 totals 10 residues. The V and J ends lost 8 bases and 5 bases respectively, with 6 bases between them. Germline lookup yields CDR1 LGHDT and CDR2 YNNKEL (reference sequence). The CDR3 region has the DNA TGTGCCAGCTCCATGGAGACCCAGTACTTC. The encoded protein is CASSMETQYF.

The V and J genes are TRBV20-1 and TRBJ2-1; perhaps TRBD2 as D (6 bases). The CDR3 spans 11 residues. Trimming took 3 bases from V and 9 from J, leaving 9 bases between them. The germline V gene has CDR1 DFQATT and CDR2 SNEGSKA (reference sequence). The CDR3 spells CSASRRGEQFF. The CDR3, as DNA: TGCAGTGCTAGCAGGCGGGGTGAGCAGTTCTTC.

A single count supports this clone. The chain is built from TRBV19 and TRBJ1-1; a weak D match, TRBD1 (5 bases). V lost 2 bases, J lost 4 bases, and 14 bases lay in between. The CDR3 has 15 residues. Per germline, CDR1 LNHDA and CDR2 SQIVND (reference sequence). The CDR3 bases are TGTGCCAGTAGTATATCAGGGCAGGGAGGCACTGAAGCTTTCTTT. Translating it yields CASSISGQGGTEAFF. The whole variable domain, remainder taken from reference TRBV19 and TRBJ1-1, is DGGITQSPKYLFRKEGQNVTLSCEQNLNHDAMYWYRQDPGQGLRLIYYSQIVNDFQKGDIAEGYSVSREKKESFPLTVTSAQKNPTAFYLCASSISGQGGTEAFFGQGTRLTVV.

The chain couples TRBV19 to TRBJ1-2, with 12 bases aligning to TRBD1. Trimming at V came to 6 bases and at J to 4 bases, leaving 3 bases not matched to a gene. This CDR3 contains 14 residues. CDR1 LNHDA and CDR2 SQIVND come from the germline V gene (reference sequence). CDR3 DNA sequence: TGTGCCAGTAGGGGGACAGGGGGCTTCTATGGCTACACCTTC. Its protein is CASRGTGGFYGYTF.

CDR3 nucleotides: TGTGCCACCAGCAGAGATCTCTGGTCGGGGAGCAATCAGCCCCAGCATTTT. It specifies CATSRDLWSGSNQPQHF. The chain links TRBV15 to TRBJ1-5; D is unresolved. The V and J ends lost 0 bases and 1 base respectively, with 13 bases between them. Germline V lookup: CDR1 LNHNV, CDR2 YYDKDF (reference sequence). This CDR3 comprises 17 residues.

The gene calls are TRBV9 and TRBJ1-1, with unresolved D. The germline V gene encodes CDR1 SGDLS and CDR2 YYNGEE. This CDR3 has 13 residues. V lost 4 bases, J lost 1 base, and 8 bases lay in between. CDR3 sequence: CASSTEGNTEAFF. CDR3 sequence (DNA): TGTGCCAGCAGCACCGAGGGGAACACTGAAGCTTTCTTT.